This T cell receptor beta chain came from a study of shared clonotypes between healthy human individuals. This clone was detected only a few times. The antigen remains unidentified. Study-wide results and caveats: Sampling covered nothing but blood. Tissue TCR repertoires likely differ from those found in blood.

Unsorted PBMC DNA was sequenced on ten immunoSEQ deep assay plates. The data were produced by immunoSEQ multiplex PCR, yet TCRdb's version contains in-frame clones alone and is incomplete. This sample has 450,000 to 500,000 clones, with about 79% found just once. V lost 6 bases to trimming and J lost 3 bases, with 15 bases between them. CDR1 and CDR2 from the germline V gene are SNHLY and FYNNEI. This CDR3 comprises 14 residues. The genes are TRBV2 and TRBJ2-7, with D tentatively TRBD1 or TRBD2 (5 bases each). This receptor was taken from a woman aged 40 to 49 in good health. Some clones in this sample may be carry-over from other donors' samples. The sequencing input was PBMCs. The CDR3: CASSAGTISYEQYF. CDR3 nucleotides: TGTGCCAGCAGCGCCGGGACCATAAGCTACGAGCAGTACTTC.